This entry concerns a single T cell receptor beta chain. Combining iRepertoire HTBI primers with Arm-PCR of CDR3 regions, the authors built TCR beta libraries. Using its own MiXCR run on the multiplex PCR reads, TCRdb lists one record per CDR3 protein. The data hold approximately 480,000 distinct CDR3 sequences, with 15% to 20% observed a single time. This CDR3 has 15 amino acids. Germline V gene sequence: CDR1 LNHDA, CDR2 SQIVND (reference sequence). V was clipped by 3 bases and J by 5 bases; unmatched bases: 4. The source of the sample is a study of regulatory T cells in long-lasting Graves disease. Regarding time point: newly diagnosed GD, antithyroid drugs for less than 3 months. Making the TCR library involved RNA that had been extracted from PBMCs. The sample was also linked to a second study, of T cells in Graves' hyperthyroidism and ophthalmopathy. That work adds: Diagnosis relied on clinical symptoms, serum thyroxine and TRAb, thyroid ultrasound and orbital computed tomography.

The sample was peripheral blood mononuclear cells (PBMCs), taken at new diagnosis, from a patient treated with antithyroid drugs. The receptor comes from a middle-aged man with Graves disease. The J gene is TRBJ1-5, the V gene TRBV19; 10 nucleotides match TRBD1. The CDR3 DNA is TGTGCCAGTAGTATGTTGACAGGGGGCGATCAGCCCCAGCATTTT. The encoded protein is CASSMLTGGDQPQHF.